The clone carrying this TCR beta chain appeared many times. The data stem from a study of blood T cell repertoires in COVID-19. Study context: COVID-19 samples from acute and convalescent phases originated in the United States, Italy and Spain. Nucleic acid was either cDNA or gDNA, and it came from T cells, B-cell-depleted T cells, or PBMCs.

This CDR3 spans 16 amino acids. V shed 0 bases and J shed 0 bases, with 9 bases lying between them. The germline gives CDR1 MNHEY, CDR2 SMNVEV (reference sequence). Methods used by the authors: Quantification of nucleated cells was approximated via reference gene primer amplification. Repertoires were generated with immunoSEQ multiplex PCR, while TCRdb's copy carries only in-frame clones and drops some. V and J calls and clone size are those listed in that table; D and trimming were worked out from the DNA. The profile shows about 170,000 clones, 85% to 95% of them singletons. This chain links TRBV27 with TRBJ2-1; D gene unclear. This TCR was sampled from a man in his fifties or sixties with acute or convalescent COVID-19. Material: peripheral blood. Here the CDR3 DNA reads TGTGCCAGCAGTTTATCGATAGCTGGCTCCTACAATGAGCAGTTCTTC. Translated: CASSLSIAGSYNEQFF.